Listed below are T cell receptor beta chains from one sample, sequenced in a study of T cell responses to AZD1222 COVID-19 vaccine. Repertoires were generated with immunoSEQ multiplex PCR, while TCRdb's copy carries only in-frame clones and drops some. The sample contains 90,000 to 140,000 clones, 85% to 90% of which appear only once. This specimen consisted of peripheral blood, obtained on day 0 of AZD1222 vaccination. Receptors originate from an adult in good health. Both conserved end residues are part of each CDR3. A D gene is named only where the DNA matches it firmly. Rows may omit the clone size; those that give it use once, few, many or a size class.

V gene: TRBV4-2; clone size: once; J gene: TRBJ2-5; D gene: TRBD1; CDR3 DNA: TGTGCCAGCAGCGCCGCTCAGGGGGCGGGAGAGACCCAGTACTTC; CDR3 protein: CASSAAQGAGETQYF
V gene: TRBV5-4; clone size: NA; J gene: TRBJ1-1; D gene: NA; CDR3 DNA: TGTGCCAGCAGCGGCCCTGGGGGGGTGGCTGAAGCTTTCTTT; CDR3 protein: CASSGPGGVAEAFF
V gene: TRBV2; clone size: NA; J gene: TRBJ2-3; D gene: TRBD2; CDR3 DNA: TGTGCCAGCAGTGATGTGAGGACTAGGACAGATACGCAGTATTTT; CDR3 protein: CASSDVRTRTDTQYF
V gene: TRBV2; clone size: NA; J gene: TRBJ2-7; D gene: NA; CDR3 DNA: TGTGCCAGCAGTGAATGGTCCGGGAGTTACGAGCAGTACTTC; CDR3 protein: CASSEWSGSYEQYF
V gene: TRBV4-1; clone size: NA; J gene: TRBJ2-3; D gene: TRBD2; CDR3 DNA: TGCGCCAGCAGCCAAGATGACGAGCGGGGCTGGAGCACAGATACGCAGTATTTT; CDR3 protein: CASSQDDERGWSTDTQYF
V gene: TRBV7-8; clone size: NA; J gene: TRBJ2-1; D gene: TRBD2; CDR3 DNA: TGTGCCAGCAGCTTAGAACTAGCGGACAATGAGCAGTTCTTC; CDR3 protein: CASSLELADNEQFF
V gene: TRBV27; clone size: once; J gene: TRBJ2-7; D gene: NA; CDR3 DNA: TGTGCCAGCAGTCGACGACCGGCCTACGAGCAGTACTTC; CDR3 protein: CASSRRPAYEQYF
V gene: TRBV4-1; clone size: once; J gene: TRBJ1-2; D gene: TRBD1; CDR3 DNA: TGCGCCAGCAGCCCCGGGACAGGGACTGAGTACGGCTACACCTTC; CDR3 protein: CASSPGTGTEYGYTF
V gene: TRBV7-2; clone size: NA; J gene: TRBJ1-1; D gene: NA; CDR3 DNA: TGTGCCAGCAGCTCCCAAGGGGGGGCTGTAAAAGAAGCTTTCTTT; CDR3 protein: CASSSQGGAVKEAFF
V gene: TRBV6-1; clone size: NA; J gene: TRBJ2-3; D gene: NA; CDR3 DNA: TGTGCCAGCAGTGAAGACCTCACAGATACGCAGTATTTT; CDR3 protein: CASSEDLTDTQYF
V gene: TRBV6-5; clone size: NA; J gene: TRBJ1-2; D gene: NA; CDR3 DNA: TGTGCCAGCAGTTACCTACAGAACTATGGCTACACCTTC; CDR3 protein: CASSYLQNYGYTF
V gene: TRBV11-3; clone size: NA; J gene: TRBJ2-7; D gene: NA; CDR3 DNA: TGTGCCAGCAGCGTCACGTATTCGGTCCTGGCGGACGAGCAGTACTTC; CDR3 protein: CASSVTYSVLADEQYF
V gene: TRBV7-9; clone size: NA; J gene: TRBJ1-1; D gene: TRBD1; CDR3 DNA: TGTGCCAGCAGCCCAGGGGGCAGGACTGAAGCTTTCTTT; CDR3 protein: CASSPGGRTEAFF
V gene: TRBV6-2/TRBV6-3; clone size: few; J gene: TRBJ2-5; D gene: TRBD2; CDR3 DNA: TGTGCCAGCAGTAGGGAGGCGGGAGGAGTAGAGACCCAGTACTTC; CDR3 protein: CASSREAGGVETQYF
V gene: TRBV12-3/TRBV12-4; clone size: NA; J gene: TRBJ1-2; D gene: NA; CDR3 DNA: TGTGCCAGCAGTTTAGGGGGGGGTAGTGGCTACACCTTC; CDR3 protein: CASSLGGGSGYTF
V gene: TRBV28; clone size: once; J gene: TRBJ1-6; D gene: NA; CDR3 DNA: TGTGCCAGCAGAACCGCGACAGTTAATAATTCACCCCTCCACTTT; CDR3 protein: CASRTATVNNSPLHF
V gene: TRBV7-9; clone size: NA; J gene: TRBJ1-2; D gene: TRBD1; CDR3 DNA: TGTGCCAGCAGCTTATTGGGACAGGGGGATCACACCTATGGCTACACCTTC; CDR3 protein: CASSLLGQGDHTYGYTF
V gene: TRBV10-2; clone size: NA; J gene: TRBJ2-1; D gene: NA; CDR3 DNA: TGCGCCAGCCTTCGGGACTCTTCCACCAATGAGCAGTTCTTC; CDR3 protein: CASLRDSSTNEQFF
V gene: TRBV27; clone size: NA; J gene: TRBJ2-1; D gene: TRBD1; CDR3 DNA: TGTGCCAGCGCCCACAGGGGGCTCGACAATGAGCAGTTCTTC; CDR3 protein: CASAHRGLDNEQFF
V gene: TRBV5-1; clone size: NA; J gene: TRBJ2-5; D gene: NA; CDR3 DNA: TGCGCCAGCAGCTATACTTCGGGTATCCAAGAGACCCAGTACTTC; CDR3 protein: CASSYTSGIQETQYF
V gene: TRBV6-6; clone size: NA; J gene: TRBJ2-4; D gene: TRBD2; CDR3 DNA: TGTGCCAGCAGTCCGCGGGGGACGGGAAACATTCAGTACTTC; CDR3 protein: CASSPRGTGNIQYF
V gene: TRBV4-1; clone size: NA; J gene: TRBJ1-6; D gene: NA; CDR3 DNA: TGCGCCAGCAGCCAAGAGGGTAGTATATCACCCCTCCACTTT; CDR3 protein: CASSQEGSISPLHF